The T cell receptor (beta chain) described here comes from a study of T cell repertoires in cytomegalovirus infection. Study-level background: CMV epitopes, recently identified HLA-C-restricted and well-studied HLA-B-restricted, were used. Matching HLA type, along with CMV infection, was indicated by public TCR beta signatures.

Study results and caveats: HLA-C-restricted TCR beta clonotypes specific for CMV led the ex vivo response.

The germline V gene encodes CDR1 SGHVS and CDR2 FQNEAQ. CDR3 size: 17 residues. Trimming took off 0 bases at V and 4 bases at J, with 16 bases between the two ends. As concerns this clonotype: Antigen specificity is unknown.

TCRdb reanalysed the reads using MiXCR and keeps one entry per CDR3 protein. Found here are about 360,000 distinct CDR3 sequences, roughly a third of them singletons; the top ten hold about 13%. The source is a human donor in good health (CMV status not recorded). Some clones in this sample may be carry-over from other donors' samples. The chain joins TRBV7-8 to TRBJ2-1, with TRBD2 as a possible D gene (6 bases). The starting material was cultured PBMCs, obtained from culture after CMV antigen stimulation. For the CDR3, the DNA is TGTGCCAGCAGCTTAGCTGGGGGACTGGGCCTATACAATGAGCAGTTCTTC. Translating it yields CASSLAGGLGLYNEQFF.